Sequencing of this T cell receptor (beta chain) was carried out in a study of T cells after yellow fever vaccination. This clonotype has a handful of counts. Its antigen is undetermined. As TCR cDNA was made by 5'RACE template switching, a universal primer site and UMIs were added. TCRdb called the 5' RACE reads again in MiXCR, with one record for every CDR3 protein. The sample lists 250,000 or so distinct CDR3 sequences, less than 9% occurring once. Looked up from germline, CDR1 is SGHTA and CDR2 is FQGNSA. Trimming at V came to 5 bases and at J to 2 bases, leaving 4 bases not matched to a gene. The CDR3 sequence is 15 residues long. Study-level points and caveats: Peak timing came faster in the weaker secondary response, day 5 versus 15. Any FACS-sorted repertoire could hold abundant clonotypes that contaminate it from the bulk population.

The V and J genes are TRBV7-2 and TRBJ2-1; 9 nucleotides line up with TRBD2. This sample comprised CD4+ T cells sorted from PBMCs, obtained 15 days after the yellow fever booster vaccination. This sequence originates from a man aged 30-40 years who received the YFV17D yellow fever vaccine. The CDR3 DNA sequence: TGTGCCAGCAGCCAGACTAGCGGAGCCTACAATGAGCAGTTCTTC. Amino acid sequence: CASSQTSGAYNEQFF.